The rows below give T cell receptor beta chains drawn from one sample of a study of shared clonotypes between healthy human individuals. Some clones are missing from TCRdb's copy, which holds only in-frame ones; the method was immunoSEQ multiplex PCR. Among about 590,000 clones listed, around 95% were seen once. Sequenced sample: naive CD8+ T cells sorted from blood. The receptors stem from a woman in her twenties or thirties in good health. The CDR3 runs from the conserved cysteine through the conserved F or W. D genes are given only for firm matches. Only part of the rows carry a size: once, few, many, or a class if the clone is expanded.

cdr3_nt: TGTGCCAGCAACGACAGGGGCAGGGAGGCTTTCTTT; cdr3_aa: CASNDRGREAFF; v_call: TRBV5-6; j_call: TRBJ1-1; clone_size: -; d_call: TRBD1
cdr3_nt: TGTGCCAGCAGCCCAACTAGATCCTACGAGCAGTACTTC; cdr3_aa: CASSPTRSYEQYF; v_call: TRBV7-2; j_call: TRBJ2-7; clone_size: -; d_call: -
cdr3_nt: TGCAGCGTTGGGTCCCGGGAAGCTGTTATGAACACTGAAGCTTTCTTT; cdr3_aa: CSVGSREAVMNTEAFF; v_call: TRBV29-1; j_call: TRBJ1-1; clone_size: -; d_call: -
cdr3_nt: TGTGCCAGCAGTTTATTAGTTGAGGGGGGTGGGCAGCCCCAGCATTTT; cdr3_aa: CASSLLVEGGGQPQHF; v_call: TRBV28; j_call: TRBJ1-5; clone_size: -; d_call: -
cdr3_nt: TGTGCCATCAGTGATAGCGGTTACGAGCAGTACTTC; cdr3_aa: CAISDSGYEQYF; v_call: TRBV10-3; j_call: TRBJ2-7; clone_size: -; d_call: -
cdr3_nt: TGCGCCAGCAGCCAAGATCTAGAGACACACCCACAGTTCTTC; cdr3_aa: CASSQDLETHPQFF; v_call: TRBV4-1; j_call: TRBJ2-1; clone_size: -; d_call: -
cdr3_nt: TGCAGCGTTGAAATAGCGGCTAGCACAGATACGCAGTATTTT; cdr3_aa: CSVEIAASTDTQYF; v_call: TRBV29-1; j_call: TRBJ2-3; clone_size: -; d_call: -
cdr3_nt: TGTGCCAGCAGCTTTCGACAGATTGAAGCTTTCTTT; cdr3_aa: CASSFRQIEAFF; v_call: TRBV11-3; j_call: TRBJ1-1; clone_size: -; d_call: -
cdr3_nt: TGTGCCAGCAGTTTAGGTCAGGGCTCCTACGAGCAGTACTTC; cdr3_aa: CASSLGQGSYEQYF; v_call: TRBV28; j_call: TRBJ2-7; clone_size: -; d_call: -
cdr3_nt: TGTGCCAGCAGACCCACGGGACTAGCGCACAAAAACATTCAGTACTTC; cdr3_aa: CASRPTGLAHKNIQYF; v_call: TRBV27; j_call: TRBJ2-4; clone_size: -; d_call: TRBD2
cdr3_nt: TGTGCCACGAGGGACCGGGACCTGACCTACGAGCAGTACTTC; cdr3_aa: CATRDRDLTYEQYF; v_call: TRBV6-1; j_call: TRBJ2-7; clone_size: -; d_call: -
cdr3_nt: TGTGCCAGCAGTTACCTAGCGGGGAGCACAGATACGCAGTATTTT; cdr3_aa: CASSYLAGSTDTQYF; v_call: TRBV6-5; j_call: TRBJ2-3; clone_size: -; d_call: TRBD2
cdr3_nt: TGTGCCAGCAGATATCTAGCGAGAGAGACCCAGTACTTC; cdr3_aa: CASRYLARETQYF; v_call: TRBV7-2; j_call: TRBJ2-5; clone_size: -; d_call: -
cdr3_nt: TGTGCCAGCAGCCGGGGACTAGCGGGAGGAGAGACCCAGTACTTC; cdr3_aa: CASSRGLAGGETQYF; v_call: TRBV5-4; j_call: TRBJ2-5; clone_size: -; d_call: TRBD2
cdr3_nt: TGCGCCAGCAGCCAAGGTGAGGGGGGCTACGAGCAGTACTTC; cdr3_aa: CASSQGEGGYEQYF; v_call: TRBV4-1; j_call: TRBJ2-7; clone_size: -; d_call: -
cdr3_nt: TGTGCCAGCAGCTGGGGACAGACCTACGAGCAGTACTTC; cdr3_aa: CASSWGQTYEQYF; v_call: TRBV5-6; j_call: TRBJ2-7; clone_size: once; d_call: TRBD1
cdr3_nt: TGTGCCAGCAGTTTATCAGCCCGACAGGGACGCTACGAGCAGTACTTC; cdr3_aa: CASSLSARQGRYEQYF; v_call: TRBV28; j_call: TRBJ2-7; clone_size: -; d_call: TRBD1
cdr3_nt: TGTGCCAGCAGTGAGGGGACTAGCGGGAGTACCGGGGAGCTGTTTTTT; cdr3_aa: CASSEGTSGSTGELFF; v_call: TRBV2; j_call: TRBJ2-2; clone_size: -; d_call: TRBD2
cdr3_nt: TGCGCCAGCAGCCAACGACCCGGACAGTTCTATGGCTACACCTTC; cdr3_aa: CASSQRPGQFYGYTF; v_call: TRBV4-1; j_call: TRBJ1-2; clone_size: once; d_call: -
cdr3_nt: TGTGCCAGCAGTGAAAAAGGGTGGGGCTACACCTTC; cdr3_aa: CASSEKGWGYTF; v_call: TRBV27; j_call: TRBJ1-2; clone_size: -; d_call: -
cdr3_nt: TGTGCCAGCAGCCACTCTGACACGTACGAGCAGTACTTC; cdr3_aa: CASSHSDTYEQYF; v_call: TRBV7-8; j_call: TRBJ2-7; clone_size: few; d_call: -
cdr3_nt: TGTGCCAGTAGTATAGATCGGGAGGGGAACACTGAAGCTTTCTTT; cdr3_aa: CASSIDREGNTEAFF; v_call: TRBV19; j_call: TRBJ1-1; clone_size: -; d_call: -
cdr3_nt: TGTGCCACCAGCGAAGGCGCGGACAGCTCCTACGAGCAGTACTTC; cdr3_aa: CATSEGADSSYEQYF; v_call: TRBV15; j_call: TRBJ2-7; clone_size: -; d_call: -
cdr3_nt: TGTGCCAGCAGTTTACGGGGGGTTTCCTACAATGAGCAGTTCTTC; cdr3_aa: CASSLRGVSYNEQFF; v_call: TRBV27; j_call: TRBJ2-1; clone_size: -; d_call: TRBD2
cdr3_nt: TGTGCCTGGAGTGTACTTCAAGACAGCGACAACCGGGGAGCTGTTTTT; cdr3_aa: CAWSVLQDSDNRGAVF; v_call: TRBV30; j_call: TRBJ2-2; clone_size: -; d_call: -
cdr3_nt: TGTGCCAGCATCGCGTGGAACTCCTACGAGCAGTACTTC; cdr3_aa: CASIAWNSYEQYF; v_call: TRBV28; j_call: TRBJ2-7; clone_size: -; d_call: -
cdr3_nt: TGCGCCAGCAGCTTGACCGGCTCCTCCTACGAGCAGTACTTC; cdr3_aa: CASSLTGSSYEQYF; v_call: TRBV5-1; j_call: TRBJ2-7; clone_size: once; d_call: -
cdr3_nt: TGTGCCAGTAGTACAATTCCGACGACAGGGGACACTGAAGCTTTCTTT; cdr3_aa: CASSTIPTTGDTEAFF; v_call: TRBV19; j_call: TRBJ1-1; clone_size: -; d_call: TRBD1
cdr3_nt: TGTGCCAGCAGTTACCCAGGGGGAGGCGAGCAGTACTTC; cdr3_aa: CASSYPGGGEQYF; v_call: TRBV6-5; j_call: TRBJ2-7; clone_size: -; d_call: -
cdr3_nt: TGCGCCAGCAGTGAGTCTATCGCCGGAATCGGGGAGCTGTTTTTT; cdr3_aa: CASSESIAGIGELFF; v_call: TRBV10-1; j_call: TRBJ2-2; clone_size: -; d_call: -
cdr3_nt: TGTGCCAGCAGGCACAGGGTAGGGGAGACCCAGTACTTC; cdr3_aa: CASRHRVGETQYF; v_call: TRBV6-1; j_call: TRBJ2-5; clone_size: -; d_call: -
cdr3_nt: TGTGCCAGCAGCGTAGAGGGAAGAGATGAAAAACTGTTTTTT; cdr3_aa: CASSVEGRDEKLFF; v_call: TRBV9; j_call: TRBJ1-4; clone_size: -; d_call: -
cdr3_nt: TGTGCCAGCAGCTTATTTGGGCTTAATGAGCAAGAGACCCAGTACTTC; cdr3_aa: CASSLFGLNEQETQYF; v_call: TRBV7-6; j_call: TRBJ2-5; clone_size: -; d_call: -
cdr3_nt: TGTGCCAGCAGTTTGCGGGGCTCCTACAATGAGCAGTTCTTC; cdr3_aa: CASSLRGSYNEQFF; v_call: TRBV27; j_call: TRBJ2-1; clone_size: -; d_call: -
cdr3_nt: TGTGCCAGCAGCAATACAGGGCAGGTCTACGAGCAGTACTTC; cdr3_aa: CASSNTGQVYEQYF; v_call: TRBV5-6; j_call: TRBJ2-7; clone_size: -; d_call: -
cdr3_nt: TGCGCCACGGGACAGTCAACTAGCACAGATACGCAGTATTTT; cdr3_aa: CATGQSTSTDTQYF; v_call: TRBV5-1; j_call: TRBJ2-3; clone_size: -; d_call: TRBD1
cdr3_nt: TGCGCCAGCAGCCTCAGTGAGGGGCGGTATAATGGCTACACCTTC; cdr3_aa: CASSLSEGRYNGYTF; v_call: TRBV5-1; j_call: TRBJ1-2; clone_size: -; d_call: -
cdr3_nt: TGTGCCAGTAGTATAGGTACAGGGGCGACGCTTTTCTTT; cdr3_aa: CASSIGTGATLFF; v_call: TRBV19; j_call: TRBJ1-1; clone_size: once; d_call: TRBD1